The 16 T cell receptor beta chains below were found in one sample sequenced in a study of OX40 agonist ivuxolimab in advanced cancers. The repertoire was sequenced with immunoSEQ multiplex PCR; TCRdb's copy has only in-frame clones and lacks some. This sample has nearly 60,000 clones, with over 75% found just once. The source was CD4+ or CD8+ T cells sorted from blood, collected in a trial of the OX40 agonist ivuxolimab. The source of these receptors is an adult with an advanced solid tumor such as melanoma, head and neck, liver or kidney cancer.

This chain joins TRBV7-2 and TRBJ2-5, with TRBD1 matching over 7 bases. This CDR3 comprises 15 residues. CDR1 SGHTA and CDR2 FQGNSA come from the germline V gene. J lost 1 base, V lost 4 bases, and 6 bases had no gene match. This CDR3 is CASSSSGTAQETQYF. For the CDR3, the DNA is TGTGCCAGCAGCTCGTCCGGGACAGCCCAAGAGACCCAGTACTTC.

The chain uses TRBV11-3 and TRBJ2-4; D gene uncertain. The CDR3 extends over 15 amino acids. V gave up 7 bases and J gave up 1 base, with 14 bases separating them. Germline V gives CDR1 SGHNT, CDR2 YENEEA. CDR3 nucleotides: TGTGCCAGCACCCACCCCCGAATGGCCAAAAACATTCAGTACTTC. Its protein is CASTHPRMAKNIQYF.

The V gene is TRBV9, the J gene TRBJ2-6; D unresolved. Germline assignment: CDR1 SGDLS and CDR2 YYNGEE. The CDR3 is 14 residues long. V dropped 0 bases and J dropped 1 base, with 2 bases sitting between them. In nucleotides, the CDR3 is TGTGCCAGCAGCGTAGCTTCTGGGGCCAACGTCCTGACTTTC. Translated: CASSVASGANVLTF.

This clone was found once. The V gene is TRBV5-8, the J gene TRBJ1-1; tentative D call: TRBD1 (6 bases). The length of the CDR3 is 14 residues. The germline CDR1 and CDR2 sequences are SGHTS and YDEGEE. The germline V and J ends were trimmed by 4 bases and 1 base, with 11 bases remaining between them. The CDR3 bases are TGTGCCAGCAGCCACAGGGTGGGGAACACTGAAGCTTTCTTT. Its translation is CASSHRVGNTEAFF.

This clone was found a few times. The chain has TRBV4-1 and TRBJ2-1, with D perhaps assigned TRBD1 or TRBD2 (5 bases each). There are 15 residues in the CDR3. V lost 4 bases and J 4 bases, leaving 14 bases between the germline ends. Germline assignment: CDR1 MGHRA and CDR2 YSYEKL. The CDR3 coding sequence is TGCGCCAGCAGCCGTGGGGTGGGGGATTACAATGAGCAGTTCTTC. It yields the protein CASSRGVGDYNEQFF.

This chain joins TRBV5-1 and TRBJ1-1; maybe TRBD1 (5 bases). The CDR3 spans 14 residues. Germline V gene data show CDR1 as SGHRS and CDR2 as YFSETQ. The V end lost 0 bases, the J end lost 7 bases, and 13 bases lay between the germline ends. The CDR3 coding sequence is TGCGCCAGCAGCTTGGCGCAGGGAATGGGTGAAGCTTTCTTT. Its translation is CASSLAQGMGEAFF.

The chain recombines TRBV5-1 with TRBJ2-4; 8 bases agree with TRBD2. J gave up 0 bases and V 3 bases, and 8 bases lay outside the gene matches. CDR3 length: 17 residues. Per the germline V gene, CDR1 is SGHRS and CDR2 is YFSETQ. CDR3 bases: TGCGCCAGCAGCTACCCGGGAGGGGAACTAGCCAAAAACATTCAGTACTTC. The encoded protein is CASSYPGGELAKNIQYF.

The gene calls are TRBV25-1 and TRBJ1-4; D possibly corresponds to TRBD1 (6 bases). This CDR3 contains 16 residues. Trimming took 4 bases from V and 7 from J, leaving 19 bases between them. The germline V gene encodes CDR1 MGHDK and CDR2 SYGVNS. The CDR3 sequence is CASSGHGGLRGEKLFF. The CDR3 DNA reads TGTGCCAGCAGTGGCCATGGGGGCTTGCGTGGTGAAAAACTGTTTTTT.

The rearrangement links TRBV11-2 to TRBJ2-5, with 12 bases matching TRBD2. V lost 5 bases to trimming and J lost 2 bases; unmatched junction nucleotides: 9. This CDR3 has 17 amino acids. CDR1 is SGHAT, CDR2 FQNNGV, per germline. CDR3 DNA sequence: TGTGCCAGCAGCCAAAATGGGCTAGCGGGGGGGCAAGAGACCCAGTACTTC. This translates into CASSQNGLAGGQETQYF.

The chain is built from TRBV2 and TRBJ2-7; 9 bases fit TRBD1. The length of the CDR3 is 15 residues. J was trimmed by 3 bases and V by 4 bases; bases with no gene match: 7. CDR1 SNHLY and CDR2 FYNNEI come from the germline V gene. The CDR3 spells CASSGTGGGRYEQYF. CDR3 in DNA: TGTGCCAGCAGTGGAACAGGGGGCGGCCGCTACGAGCAGTACTTC. Drawing the rest from reference TRBV2 and TRBJ2-7, the complete variable domain is EPEVTQTPSHQVTQMGQEVILRCVPISNHLYFYWYRQILGQKVEFLVSFYNNEISEKSEIFDDQFSVERPDGSNFTLKIRSTKLEDSAMYFCASSGTGGGRYEQYFGPGTRLTVT.

The chain employs TRBV28 and TRBJ2-7, with a weak D call TRBD1 (5 bases). The CDR3 contains 14 residues. The germline V gene has CDR1 MDHEN and CDR2 SYDVKM. V gave up 6 bases and J gave up 3 bases, with 15 bases separating them. The CDR3 DNA reads TGTGCCAGCAGCTATCCCGGCAGGGACTACGAGCAGTACTTC. It codes for CASSYPGRDYEQYF.

The rearrangement links TRBV11-1 to TRBJ1-6; 7 nucleotides align to TRBD1. CDR3 length: 14 amino acids. Trimming cost V 4 bases and J 7 bases; bases outside gene matches: 4. Per the germline V gene, CDR1 is SGHAT and CDR2 is FQDESV (reference sequence). The CDR3 loop reads CASSYSGGNSPLHF. In DNA form, the CDR3 reads TGTGCCAGCAGCTACTCAGGGGGGAATTCACCCCTCCACTTT.

The J gene is TRBJ1-6, the V gene TRBV6-6; a weak D match, TRBD1 (6 bases). Germline CDR1 is MNHNY and CDR2 is SVGAGI (reference sequence). This CDR3 comprises 13 residues. Deletions cut 5 bases from V and 10 bases from J, with 12 bases between. The CDR3 DNA follows: TGTGCCAGCAGTCCAGAGGGGGTGTCACCCCTCCACTTT. This encodes CASSPEGVSPLHF.

This chain connects TRBV18 to TRBJ2-5; D remains unclear. The CDR3 is 12 residues long. Trimming cost V 5 bases and J 2 bases, with 6 bases left between them. CDR1 and CDR2 from the germline V gene are KGHSH and LQKENI. Here the CDR3 reads CASSSQQETQYF. CDR3 coding DNA: TGTGCCAGCTCATCTCAACAAGAGACCCAGTACTTC. The whole variable domain, remainder taken from reference TRBV18 and TRBJ2-5, is NAGVMQNPRHLVRRRGQEARLRCSPMKGHSHVYWYRQLPEEGLKFMVYLQKENIIDESGMPKERFSAEFPKEGPSILRIQQVVRGDSAAYFCASSSQQETQYFGPGTRLLVL.

The V and J genes are TRBV10-3 and TRBJ1-5; D is uncertain. With 3 bases removed from V and 4 bases from J, the gap between germline ends came to 7 bases. CDR1 is ENHRY, CDR2 SYGVKD, per germline. The CDR3 runs to 13 residues. The CDR3 DNA reads TGTGCCATCAGTGACCATGGGAATCAGCCCCAGCATTTT. Encoded protein: CAISDHGNQPQHF.

This chain links TRBV5-1 with TRBJ2-4; D may correspond to TRBD1 or TRBD2 (5 bases each). The CDR3 loop spans 16 amino acids. The germline CDR1 and CDR2 sequences are SGHRS and YFSETQ. The ends were cut back, 0 bases at V and 0 bases at J, with 10 bases in the middle. The chain's CDR3 is CASSLGDGLAKNIQYF. For the CDR3, the DNA is TGCGCCAGCAGCTTGGGGGACGGTCTAGCCAAAAACATTCAGTACTTC.